This TCR beta chain was sequenced for a study of cytomegalovirus exposure and HLA in healthy donors. Study-wide background: HLA-typed donors contributed some 87 million unique TCRs, which were held in an early data release.

Both 60 Vbeta primers and 13 Jbeta primers went into the PCR. Sequencing was performed with immunoSEQ multiplex PCR; in TCRdb, only in-frame clones are kept and a portion is missing. The sample consists of about 76,000 clones, 73% of them appearing once. Overall study results and limits: Cytomegalovirus association was assigned to approximately 160 TCR beta chains. An analysis done earlier found most TCR beta V segments productive about 87% or about 30% of the time. The availability of immune exposure information extended only to CMV serostatus.

As regards this clone: The antigen is unknown.

The V and J ends lost 4 bases and 5 bases respectively, with 17 bases between them. The CDR3 is 14 amino acids. Germline V lookup: CDR1 SQVTM, CDR2 ANQGSEA. The V and J genes are TRBV29-1 and TRBJ1-1; D possibly corresponds to TRBD1 (5 bases). This sequence was found in a woman aged 40-49 years in good health and CMV-seropositive. What was sequenced was PBMCs. CDR3 coding DNA: TGCAGCGTTGCCCCGCGGGGGGTATTTACTGAAGCTTTCTTT. Translating it yields CSVAPRGVFTEAFF.